This is a list of T cell receptor beta chains from one sample in a study of T cells after yellow fever vaccination. Each CDR3 protein gets one entry after TCRdb re-called the 5' RACE reads with MiXCR. This table holds approximately 510,000 distinct CDR3 sequences, around a fifth found once. This specimen consisted of PBMCs, obtained 20 to 25 days after the first yellow fever vaccination. The origin of the receptors is a man younger than 35 who received the YFV17D yellow fever vaccine. The CDR3 runs from the conserved cysteine through the conserved F or W. Fields, in order: CDR3 DNA, CDR3 protein, clone size, J gene, V gene, D gene. D genes are given only for firm matches. Size values are once, few and many counts, or a class for expanded clones, and some rows have none.

TGTGCCAGCAGCCCCCTCGGGACAGGACCGAACACCGGGGAGCTGTTTTTT	CASSPLGTGPNTGELFF	-	TRBJ2-2	TRBV7-3	TRBD1
TGTGCCAGCAGCATGGGACTAGCGGGGAAACTTAATGGTGAGCAGTTCTTC	CASSMGLAGKLNGEQFF	-	TRBJ2-1	TRBV5-8	TRBD2
TGTGCCAGCACCGGGACAGTCAGGCAGCCCCAGCATTTT	CASTGTVRQPQHF	-	TRBJ1-5	TRBV2	TRBD1
TGTGCCAGCAGTTACCCCCGGGGGGCCCCCTACGAGCAGTACTTC	CASSYPRGAPYEQYF	-	TRBJ2-7	TRBV6-5	-
TGTGCCAGCAGTTCACAGCCATTTGGCTACACCTTC	CASSSQPFGYTF	-	TRBJ1-2	TRBV27	-
TGCGCCAGCAGCCAAGCGGGACAGGGAAACTATGGCTACACCTTC	CASSQAGQGNYGYTF	few	TRBJ1-2	TRBV4-3	TRBD1
TGTGCCAGCAGCGTATCCGGGGGACAGAAAGAGACCCAGTACTTC	CASSVSGGQKETQYF	few	TRBJ2-5	TRBV9	-
TGTGCCAGCAGTGGACTAGCGGGTAACAATGAGCAGTTCTTC	CASSGLAGNNEQFF	many	TRBJ2-1	TRBV6-4	TRBD2
TGTGCCAGCAGTCCCACCGACAGCACGACACTACAGTTCTTC	CASSPTDSTTLQFF	-	TRBJ2-1	TRBV27	-
TGTGCCAGCAGCCCTACAGGGGGCGATCAGCCCCAGCATTTT	CASSPTGGDQPQHF	-	TRBJ1-5	TRBV7-6	TRBD1
TGTGCCAGCAGTCCCACTGGACTAGCGGGGGTAACCTTTGATGAGCAGTTCTTC	CASSPTGLAGVTFDEQFF	few	TRBJ2-1	TRBV27	TRBD2
TGCAGCGTTGATGGTCTAGCGGGGGGGCCAAGGTATCGCACAGATACGCAGTATTTT	CSVDGLAGGPRYRTDTQYF	-	TRBJ2-3	TRBV29-1	TRBD2
TGTGCCAGCAGCCAGGGGATCGGGACAGATACGCAGTATTTT	CASSQGIGTDTQYF	-	TRBJ2-3	TRBV7-3	-
TGTGCCAGCAGCCAAGAAGACGGTGGGGATACGCAGTATTTT	CASSQEDGGDTQYF	few	TRBJ2-3	TRBV4-2	-
TGTGCCAGCAGCGTATTCGGGGGGGTGGGGAATGAGCAGTTCTTC	CASSVFGGVGNEQFF	-	TRBJ2-1	TRBV9	TRBD2
TGCGCCAGCAGCCAAGATTTGGGGTGGGTCGCAGATACGCAGTATTTT	CASSQDLGWVADTQYF	few	TRBJ2-3	TRBV4-3	-
TGCAGCGTTGTTGCGTCAGCCAATCAGCCCCAGCATTTT	CSVVASANQPQHF	-	TRBJ1-5	TRBV29-1	-
TGCAGTGCTCCGCAAGCCGCAGGGGGCTATGGCTACACCTTC	CSAPQAAGGYGYTF	many	TRBJ1-2	TRBV20-1	TRBD1
TGTGCCAGCAGTTCCCGGACAGGTCCAAAGGCATCCTACGAGCAGTACTTC	CASSSRTGPKASYEQYF	-	TRBJ2-7	TRBV12-3/TRBV12-4	TRBD1
TGTGCCAGCAGCCTCCCTGGGACAAGTTCGGCTGAGCAGTTCTTC	CASSLPGTSSAEQFF	few	TRBJ2-1	TRBV14	-
TGCAGTGCCTCCGGGTACCTTGAGTCAGATACGCAGTATTTT	CSASGYLESDTQYF	-	TRBJ2-3	TRBV20-1	-
TGTGCCAGTTCGGGACTAGCGAACACCGGGGAGCTGTTTTTT	CASSGLANTGELFF	many	TRBJ2-2	TRBV2	TRBD2
TGTGCCAGCAGCCAAGGACAGGGGCAGGCCTACGAGCAGTACTTC	CASSQGQGQAYEQYF	few	TRBJ2-7	TRBV4-2	TRBD1
TGCGCCAGCAGCCAGGACAGGGAAAAGTCCTACGAGCAGTACTTC	CASSQDREKSYEQYF	few	TRBJ2-7	TRBV4-3	TRBD1